In this sample, the clone carrying this TCR beta chain turned up once. Assay: immunoSEQ multiplex PCR; the TCRdb copy retains only in-frame clones and omits some. The top ten hold 5.2% of the sample, which has about 24,000 clones, around 84% seen once. Patients received nivolumab 3 mg/kg at weeks 1, 4, 7, 10, then fortnightly to week 26. Germline V lookup: CDR1 SGHNT, CDR2 YYREEE (reference sequence). V dropped 0 bases and J dropped 3 bases, with 12 bases sitting between them. The CDR3 is 15 amino acids. This sample is part of a study of ipilimumab plus nivolumab after autologous stem cell transplantation. As for the study in general: Median doses per patient: 4 or 5 ipilimumab, fewer than ten nivolumab. Both relapsed and primary refractory DLBCL were included.

V and J are TRBV5-4 and TRBJ2-5, with D possibly being TRBD1 or TRBD2 (6 bases each). The sequences come from PBMCs, collected in a trial of ipilimumab plus nivolumab as post-transplant consolidation. This receptor was obtained from a male donor with diffuse large B-cell lymphoma. The CDR3 DNA sequence: TGTGCCAGCAGCTTGGGGGGGGCAGCCGAAGAGACCCAGTACTTC. This codes for CASSLGGAAEETQYF.